This TCR beta chain comes out of a study of CD8 T cells in ankylosing spondylitis. Study-wide results and limits: One TCR beta motif, made up of roughly eight highly homologous variants, appeared characteristic of ankylosing spondylitis blood. Earlier studies detected some motif variants in reactive arthritis synovial fluid and blood.

This clonotype was detected only a few times. The antigen remains unidentified. Trimming at V came to 6 bases and at J to 5 bases, leaving 11 bases not matched to a gene. The germline V gene encodes CDR1 MDHEN and CDR2 SYDVKM. The CDR3 runs 16 residues. Researchers built TCR beta libraries using quantitative 5'-RACE with molecular barcodes. From the 5' RACE reads, TCRdb called clonotypes with MiXCR, one entry per CDR3 protein. The sample has hundreds of thousands of distinct CDR3 sequences; roughly 26% are singletons. The genes are TRBV28 and TRBJ2-5; 11 positions match TRBD2. The sample taken for sequencing was blood, either unsorted or a sorted T cell fraction (not recorded which). The origin of this receptor is a male donor with ankylosing spondylitis. As DNA, the CDR3 is TGTGCCAGCAGGGAATCACTAGCGGGAGTTGGGGAGACCCAGTACTTC. This translates into CASRESLAGVGETQYF.